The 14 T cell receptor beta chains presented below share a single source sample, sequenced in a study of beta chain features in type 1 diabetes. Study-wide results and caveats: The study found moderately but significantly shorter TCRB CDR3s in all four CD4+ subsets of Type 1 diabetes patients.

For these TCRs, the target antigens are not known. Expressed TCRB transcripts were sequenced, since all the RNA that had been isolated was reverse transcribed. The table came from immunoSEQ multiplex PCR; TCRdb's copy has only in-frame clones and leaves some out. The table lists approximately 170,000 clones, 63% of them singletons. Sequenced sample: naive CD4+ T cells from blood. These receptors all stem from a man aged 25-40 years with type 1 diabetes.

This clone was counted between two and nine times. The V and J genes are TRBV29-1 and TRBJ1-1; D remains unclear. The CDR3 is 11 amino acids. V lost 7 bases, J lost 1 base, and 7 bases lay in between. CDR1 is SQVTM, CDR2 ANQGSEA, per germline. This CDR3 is CSGGGNTEAFF. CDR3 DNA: TGCAGCGGTGGTGGGAACACTGAAGCTTTCTTT.

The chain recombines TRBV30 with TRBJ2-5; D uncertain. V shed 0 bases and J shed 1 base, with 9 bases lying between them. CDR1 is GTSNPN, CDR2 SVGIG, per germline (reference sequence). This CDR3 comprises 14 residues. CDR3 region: CAWSVRNPQETQYF. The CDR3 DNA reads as TGTGCCTGGAGTGTACGAAATCCCCAAGAGACCCAGTACTTC.

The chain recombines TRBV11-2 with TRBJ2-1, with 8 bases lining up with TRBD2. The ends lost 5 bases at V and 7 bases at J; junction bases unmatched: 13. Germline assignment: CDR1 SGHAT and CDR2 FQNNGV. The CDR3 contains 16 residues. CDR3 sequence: CASSPGTSRGVNEQFF. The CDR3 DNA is TGTGCCAGCAGCCCTGGGACTAGTCGGGGGGTTAATGAGCAGTTCTTC.

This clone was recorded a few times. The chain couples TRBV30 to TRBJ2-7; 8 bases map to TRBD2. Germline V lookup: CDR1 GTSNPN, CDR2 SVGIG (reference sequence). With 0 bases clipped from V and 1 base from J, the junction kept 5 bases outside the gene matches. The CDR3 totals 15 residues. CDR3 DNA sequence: TGTGCCTGGAGTGTTGCGGGGGGTTTATCCTACGAGCAGTACTTC. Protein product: CAWSVAGGLSYEQYF.

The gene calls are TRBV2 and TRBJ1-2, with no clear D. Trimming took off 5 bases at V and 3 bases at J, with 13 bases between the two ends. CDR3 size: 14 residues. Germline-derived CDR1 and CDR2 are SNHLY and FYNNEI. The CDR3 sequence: CASSRNLVDYGYTF. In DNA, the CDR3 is TGTGCCAGCAGTCGGAATTTGGTTGACTATGGCTACACCTTC.

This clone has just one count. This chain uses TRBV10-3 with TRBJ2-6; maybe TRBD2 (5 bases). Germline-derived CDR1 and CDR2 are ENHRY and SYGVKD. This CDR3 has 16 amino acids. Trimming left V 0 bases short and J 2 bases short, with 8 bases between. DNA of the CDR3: TGTGCCATCAGTGAGTCGCCGGGGACTGGGGCCAACGTCCTGACTTTC. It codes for CAISESPGTGANVLTF.

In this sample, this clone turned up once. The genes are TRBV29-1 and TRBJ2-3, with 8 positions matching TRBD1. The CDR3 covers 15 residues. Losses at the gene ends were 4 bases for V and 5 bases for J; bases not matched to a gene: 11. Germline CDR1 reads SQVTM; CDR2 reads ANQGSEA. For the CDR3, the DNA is TGCAGCGTTGGCAAACTTGCAGGGGGCAGAGATACGCAGTATTTT. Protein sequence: CSVGKLAGGRDTQYF.

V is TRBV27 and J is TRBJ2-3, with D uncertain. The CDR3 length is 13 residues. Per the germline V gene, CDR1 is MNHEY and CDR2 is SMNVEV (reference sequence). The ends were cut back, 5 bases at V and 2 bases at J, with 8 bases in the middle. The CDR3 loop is CASSRQITDTQYF. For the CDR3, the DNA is TGTGCCAGCAGTCGCCAGATCACAGATACGCAGTATTTT.

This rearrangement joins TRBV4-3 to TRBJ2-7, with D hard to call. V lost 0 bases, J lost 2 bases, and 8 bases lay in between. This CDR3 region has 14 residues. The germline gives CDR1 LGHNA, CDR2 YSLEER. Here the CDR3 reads CASSQEVGPYEQYF. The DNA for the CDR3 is TGCGCCAGCAGCCAAGAGGTAGGCCCCTACGAGCAGTACTTC.

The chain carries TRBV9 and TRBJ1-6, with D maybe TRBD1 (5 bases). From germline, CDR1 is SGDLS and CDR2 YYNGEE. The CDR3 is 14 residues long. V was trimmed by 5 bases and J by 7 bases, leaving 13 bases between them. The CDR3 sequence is CASSMATVNSPLHF. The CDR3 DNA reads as TGTGCCAGCAGTATGGCGACAGTGAATTCACCCCTCCACTTT.

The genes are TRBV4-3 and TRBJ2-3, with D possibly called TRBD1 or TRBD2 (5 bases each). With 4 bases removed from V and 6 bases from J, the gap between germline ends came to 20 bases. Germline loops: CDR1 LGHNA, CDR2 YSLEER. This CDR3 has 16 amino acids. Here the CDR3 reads CASSRTPGPTSDTQYF. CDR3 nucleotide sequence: TGCGCCAGCAGCCGCACACCGGGACCGACGTCCGATACGCAGTATTTT.

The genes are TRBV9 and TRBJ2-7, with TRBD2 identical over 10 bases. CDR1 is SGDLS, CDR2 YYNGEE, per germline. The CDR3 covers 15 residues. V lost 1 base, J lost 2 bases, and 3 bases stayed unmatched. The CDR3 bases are TGTGCCAGCAGCGTACTAGCGGGGGCCGCCTACGAGCAGTACTTC. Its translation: CASSVLAGAAYEQYF.

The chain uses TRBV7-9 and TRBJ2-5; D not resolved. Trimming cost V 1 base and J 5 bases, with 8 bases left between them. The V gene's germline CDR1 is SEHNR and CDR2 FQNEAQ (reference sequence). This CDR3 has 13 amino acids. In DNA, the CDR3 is TGTGCCAGCAGCTTAGGGTTCGGGGAGACCCAGTACTTC. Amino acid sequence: CASSLGFGETQYF.

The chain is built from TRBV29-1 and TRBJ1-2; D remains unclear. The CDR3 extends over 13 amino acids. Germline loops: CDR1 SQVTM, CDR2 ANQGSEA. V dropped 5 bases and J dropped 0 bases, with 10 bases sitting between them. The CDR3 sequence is CSVMEIPNYGYTF. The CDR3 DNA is TGCAGCGTTATGGAGATTCCTAACTATGGCTACACCTTC. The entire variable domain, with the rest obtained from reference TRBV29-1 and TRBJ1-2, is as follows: SAVISQKPSRDICQRGTSLTIQCQVDSQVTMMFWYRQQPGQSLTLIATANQGSEATYESGFVIDKFPISRPNLTFSTLTVSNMSPEDSSIYLCSVMEIPNYGYTFGSGTRLTVV.